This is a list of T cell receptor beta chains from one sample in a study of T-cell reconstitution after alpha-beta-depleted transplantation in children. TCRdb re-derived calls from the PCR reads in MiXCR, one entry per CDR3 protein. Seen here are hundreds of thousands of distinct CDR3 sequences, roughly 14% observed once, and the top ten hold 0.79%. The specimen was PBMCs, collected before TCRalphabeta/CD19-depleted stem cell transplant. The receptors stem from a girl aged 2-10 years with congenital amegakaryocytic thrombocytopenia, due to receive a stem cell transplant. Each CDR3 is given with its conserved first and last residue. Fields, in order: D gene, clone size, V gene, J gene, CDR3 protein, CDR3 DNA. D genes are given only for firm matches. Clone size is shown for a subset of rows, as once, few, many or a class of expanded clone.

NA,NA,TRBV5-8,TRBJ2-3,CASSFTGPSKEPDTQYF,TGTGCCAGCAGCTTTACCGGGCCGTCCAAGGAGCCAGATACGCAGTATTTT
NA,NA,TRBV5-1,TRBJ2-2,CASTVSVGTDTGELFF,TGCGCCAGCACGGTCTCGGTGGGGACGGATACCGGGGAGCTGTTTTTT
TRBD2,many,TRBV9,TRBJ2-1,CASSKPGLADQSSERNEQFF,TGTGCCAGCAGCAAGCCGGGACTAGCGGACCAATCCTCCGAACGCAATGAGCAGTTCTTC
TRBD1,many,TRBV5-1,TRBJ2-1,CASAPPGGFYNEQFF,TGCGCCAGTGCTCCGCCAGGGGGCTTCTACAATGAGCAGTTCTTC
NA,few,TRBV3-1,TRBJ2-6,CASCQDPRISGANVLTF,TGTGCCAGCTGCCAAGATCCGCGCATCTCTGGGGCCAACGTCCTGACTTTC
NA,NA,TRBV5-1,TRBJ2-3,CASSDGAFTDTQYF,TGCGCCAGCAGCGACGGGGCATTCACAGATACGCAGTATTTT
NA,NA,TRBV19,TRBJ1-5,CASSIWRNSNQPQHF,TGTGCCAGTAGTATCTGGCGGAATAGCAATCAGCCCCAGCATTTT
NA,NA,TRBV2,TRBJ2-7,CASSARGPYEQYF,TGTGCCAGCAGTGCCAGGGGTCCCTACGAGCAGTACTTC
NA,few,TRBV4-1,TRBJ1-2,CASSPRAQHGYTF,TGCGCCAGCAGCCCTCGAGCCCAGCACGGCTACACCTTC
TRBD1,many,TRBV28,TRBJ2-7,CASSSRQGANEQYF,TGTGCCAGCAGTTCAAGACAGGGGGCTAACGAGCAGTACTTC
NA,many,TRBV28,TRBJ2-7,CASSEVRSYEQYF,TGTGCCAGCTCCGAGGTCCGCTCCTACGAGCAGTACTTC
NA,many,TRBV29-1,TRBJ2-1,CSVEVGTPGEQFF,TGCAGCGTTGAGGTAGGGACCCCAGGGGAGCAGTTCTTC
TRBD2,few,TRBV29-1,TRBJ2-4,CSVGGTSGSIENIQYF,TGCAGCGTTGGTGGGACTAGCGGGAGTATTGAGAACATTCAGTACTTC
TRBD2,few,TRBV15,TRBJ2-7,CATSRGLSGSSYEQYF,TGTGCCACCAGCAGAGGTCTGAGCGGGAGCTCCTACGAGCAGTACTTC
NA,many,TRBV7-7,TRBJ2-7,CASSLDSEYEQYF,TGTGCCAGCAGCCTAGACAGCGAATACGAGCAGTACTTC